The T cell receptor beta chain described here comes from a study of beta chain features in type 1 diabetes. CDR1 and CDR2 (germline): MNHEY, SMNVEV (reference sequence). The CDR3 runs to 16 residues. The V end was cut by 0 bases, the J end by 2 bases, with 12 bases between. Every bit of the isolated RNA underwent reverse transcription, so sequencing read expressed TCRB transcripts. Produced via immunoSEQ multiplex PCR; TCRdb's table is partial and in-frame only. The sample contains some 250,000 clones, roughly 30% of which appear only once. The clonotype was recovered from a man aged 25-45 years in good health. Specimen: central memory CD4+ T cells from blood. The chain has TRBV27 and TRBJ2-3; D is tentatively TRBD1 or TRBD2 (5 bases each). DNA for the CDR3: TGTGCCAGCAGTTTATCGGGTCGGGGCTACACAGATACGCAGTATTTT. This sequence encodes CASSLSGRGYTDTQYF.